The 27 T cell receptor beta chains reported below all come from one sample, sequenced in a study of long-term antiretroviral therapy in people with HIV. It was version v3.0 of the immunoSEQ assay that was run at survey level. Generated by immunoSEQ multiplex PCR, the TCRdb table keeps only in-frame clones and is missing some. The sample includes about 20,000 clones, roughly four fifths of them seen just once. Sequencing was performed on unsorted PBMCs, taken roughly 2.4 years before starting antiretroviral therapy. The receptor set was obtained from a woman between 45 and 65 years old with HIV.

V usage is TRBV11-2 and J usage is TRBJ2-5; 9 nucleotides agree with TRBD1. Germline CDR1 and CDR2: SGHAT and FQNNGV. The CDR3 consists of 15 residues. Trimming removed 5 bases from V and 5 bases from J; junction bases left unmatched: 9. The chain's CDR3 is CASSPWTGEGETQYF. CDR3 bases: TGTGCCAGCAGCCCTTGGACAGGGGAAGGGGAGACCCAGTACTTC.

V is TRBV7-2 and J is TRBJ2-5; D might be TRBD1 (6 bases). From germline, CDR1 is SGHTA and CDR2 FQGNSA. This CDR3 comprises 15 residues. V lost 5 bases, J lost 0 bases, and 13 bases lay in between. CDR3 bases: TGTGCCAGCAGCAAGGGACACCGGTACCAAGAGACCCAGTACTTC. Translating gives CASSKGHRYQETQYF.

The chain links TRBV7-9 to TRBJ2-7, with D uncertain. In germline, CDR1 is SEHNR, CDR2 FQNEAQ (reference sequence). Trimming removed 5 bases at V and 3 bases at J, with 11 bases between. The CDR3 consists of 13 residues. This chain's CDR3 is CASSPRRSYEQYV. Written as DNA, the CDR3 is TGTGCCAGCAGCCCCCGACGGAGCTACGAGCAGTACGTC.

This clone was counted a single time. J is TRBJ2-2 and V is TRBV14; 7 bases map to TRBD2. The CDR3 loop spans 14 amino acids. Per the germline V gene, CDR1 is SGHDN and CDR2 is FVKESK. Trimming cost V 4 bases and J 4 bases; bases outside gene matches: 3. The CDR3 sequence: CASSLGGGTGELFF. In nucleotides, the CDR3 is TGTGCCAGCAGCCTTGGGGGGGGCACCGGGGAGCTGTTTTTT.

The chain links TRBV4-1 to TRBJ2-5; the match to TRBD2 covers 10 bases. V lost 4 bases, J lost 3 bases, and 2 bases stayed unmatched. Germline values: CDR1 MGHRA, CDR2 YSYEKL. This CDR3 contains 14 residues. CDR3 bases: TGCGCCAGCAGCCCTCTAGCGGGGGAAGAGACCCAGTACTTC. Its protein product is CASSPLAGEETQYF.

This sequence joins TRBV30 and TRBJ2-2; D uncertain. The CDR3 is 14 residues long. V was cut by 3 bases and J by 0 bases, with 8 bases left in between. CDR1 is GTSNPN, CDR2 SVGIG, per germline (reference sequence). Written as DNA, the CDR3 is TGTGCCTGGAGAATGGTCGCGAACACCGGGGAGCTGTTTTTT. This translates into CAWRMVANTGELFF.

This clone was detected only once. This chain connects TRBV2 to TRBJ1-5; 7 bases fit TRBD1. This CDR3 is 15 amino acids long. The germline V gene encodes CDR1 SNHLY and CDR2 FYNNEI. Unmatched junction bases numbered 6, after V lost 7 bases and J lost 0 bases. The CDR3 here is CASTAGTVSNQPQHF. CDR3 DNA: TGTGCCAGCACTGCCGGGACAGTTAGCAATCAGCCCCAGCATTTT.

This clone appeared a few times. The chain combines TRBV11-2 with TRBJ2-1; D not resolved. Germline V CDR1 and CDR2: SGHAT, FQNNGV. The CDR3 runs 16 residues. V lost 10 bases to trimming and J lost 0 bases, with 19 bases between them. The CDR3: CATRDTASGSYNEQFF. In nucleotides, the CDR3 is TGTGCCACTCGAGACACCGCTTCGGGCTCCTACAATGAGCAGTTCTTC.

The chain couples TRBV4-2 to TRBJ2-1, with 9 bases identical to TRBD2. The CDR3 has 17 amino acids. Germline loops: CDR1 LGHNA, CDR2 YNFKEQ. Unmatched junction bases numbered 14, after V lost 4 bases and J lost 7 bases. The DNA for the CDR3 is TGTGCCAGCAGCCTTCTTCCAGCGGGGGGTCCCCCTAATGAGCAGTTCTTC. Translating gives CASSLLPAGGPPNEQFF.

The V and J genes are TRBV9 and TRBJ2-3, with D unresolved. From germline, CDR1 is SGDLS and CDR2 YYNGEE. The CDR3 has 12 residues. As DNA, the CDR3 is TGTGCGTCAGCGAAGCAGACAGATACGCAGTATTTT. This sequence encodes CASAKQTDTQYF.

The rearrangement uses TRBV4-1 and TRBJ2-7; perhaps TRBD1 as D (6 bases). Trimming pared 4 bases from V and 3 bases from J, leaving 10 bases between. The CDR3 runs 13 residues. CDR1 MGHRA and CDR2 YSYEKL come from the germline V gene. The CDR3 sequence is CASSRTGFYEQYF. The CDR3, as DNA: TGCGCCAGCAGCCGTACAGGGTTCTACGAGCAGTACTTC.

This chain joins TRBV20-1 and TRBJ2-1; D remains ambiguous. V gave up 3 bases and J gave up 8 bases, with 8 bases separating them. The CDR3 runs to 11 residues. Germline CDR1 is DFQATT and CDR2 is SNEGSKA (reference sequence). For the CDR3, the DNA is TGCAGTGCTAGTTATCGAGATGAGCAGTTCTTC. This codes for CSASYRDEQFF.

This clone counts as large. V gene TRBV5-6 combines with J gene TRBJ1-5; D is uncertain. The CDR3 is 13 residues long. Germline CDR1 reads SGHDT; CDR2 reads YYEEEE. Trimming removed 2 bases from V and 1 base from J, with 4 bases in between. In nucleotides, the CDR3 is TGTGCCAGCAGCTTATTCAGCAATCAGCCCCAGCATTTT. Translation gives CASSLFSNQPQHF.

The V call is TRBV2, the J call TRBJ2-1, with D uncertain. With 8 bases removed from V and 8 bases from J, the gap between germline ends came to 16 bases. Germline V gives CDR1 SNHLY, CDR2 FYNNEI. This CDR3 has 13 residues. The DNA for the CDR3 is TGTGCCAGCGCCTCAAGGGTTCTCGATGAGCAGTTCTTC. Protein: CASASRVLDEQFF. Filled out from reference TRBV2 and TRBJ2-1, the complete variable domain reads EPEVTQTPSHQVTQMGQEVILRCVPISNHLYFYWYRQILGQKVEFLVSFYNNEISEKSEIFDDQFSVERPDGSNFTLKIRSTKLEDSAMYFCASASRVLDEQFFGPGTRLTVL.

The chain carries TRBV10-1 and TRBJ2-5; a weak D match, TRBD1 (5 bases). The CDR3 spans 16 residues. V was clipped by 6 bases and J by 2 bases, with 19 bases between them. Germline V lookup: CDR1 WNHNN, CDR2 SYGVQD (reference sequence). For the CDR3, the DNA is TGCGCCAGCAGAGACTTTTGCGCAGGGCCACAAGAGACCCAGTACTTC. This encodes CASRDFCAGPQETQYF.

By share, this clone ranks as medium-sized. The chain is built from TRBV7-9 and TRBJ1-1, with 12 bases identical to TRBD1. CDR1 is SEHNR, CDR2 FQNEAQ, per germline (reference sequence). The V gene end was trimmed by 6 bases and the J gene end by 5 bases; junction bases not matched to a gene: 7. This CDR3 is 15 amino acids long. Here the CDR3 reads CASRSRDRGRTEAFF. CDR3 in DNA: TGTGCCAGCAGGAGCCGGGACAGGGGGCGGACTGAAGCTTTCTTT.

The CDR3 DNA follows: TGTGCCAGTAGTACCCGGACTGGGGGGGCCACCGGGGAGCTGTTTTTT. Amino acid sequence: CASSTRTGGATGELFF. The chain couples TRBV19 to TRBJ2-2, with D perhaps TRBD2 (7 bases). The CDR3 runs to 16 residues. Looked up from germline, CDR1 is LNHDA and CDR2 is SQIVND (reference sequence). The V end was cut by 4 bases, the J end by 4 bases, with 16 bases between.

V is TRBV4-2 and J is TRBJ2-6, with 8 bases identical to TRBD2. CDR3 length: 18 residues. Germline CDR1 and CDR2: LGHNA and YNFKEQ. V lost 2 bases to trimming and J lost 0 bases; unmatched junction nucleotides: 6. The CDR3 DNA reads as TGTGCCAGCAGCCAAAACCGGGGGGGATCCTCTGGGGCCAACGTCCTGACTTTC. Translating it yields CASSQNRGGSSGANVLTF.

The CDR3 loop reads CASSPDLAKETQYF. The CDR3 nucleotides are TGTGCCAGCTCACCCGACCTAGCGAAAGAGACCCAGTACTTC. The V gene is TRBV18, the J gene TRBJ2-5, with D possibly being TRBD2 (6 bases). Germline V gives CDR1 KGHSH, CDR2 LQKENI. V was trimmed by 3 bases and J by 3 bases, leaving 11 bases between them. The CDR3 extends over 14 amino acids.

The rearrangement links TRBV19 to TRBJ1-1; D uncertain. Germline CDR1 LNHDA, CDR2 SQIVND (reference sequence). The ends were cut back, 3 bases at V and 1 base at J, with 6 bases in the middle. The CDR3 runs to 13 residues. CDR3 sequence (DNA): TGTGCCAGTAGTATCAAGGGGAACACTGAAGCTTTCTTT. Translated: CASSIKGNTEAFF.

V gene TRBV7-5 combines with J gene TRBJ1-5. TRBV7-5 is flagged as a pseudogene. This CDR3 spans 13 amino acids. DNA for the CDR3: TGTGCCAGCAGCTTAGATAGCAATCAGCCCCAGCATTTT. Translating it yields CASSLDSNQPQHF.

The CDR3 here is CASRRSNTIYF. For the CDR3, the DNA is TGCGCCAGCAGGAGGAGCAACACCATATATTTT. J is TRBJ1-3 and V is TRBV4-1; D gene ambiguous. The CDR3 loop spans 11 amino acids. The germline V gene has CDR1 MGHRA and CDR2 YSYEKL. The germline V and J ends were trimmed by 6 bases and 7 bases, with 7 bases remaining between them.

The CDR3 sequence: CASRSSGTSALGELFF. The CDR3 DNA reads as TGTGCCAGCAGGTCTTCCGGGACTAGCGCTCTCGGGGAGCTGTTTTTT. V is TRBV11-2 and J is TRBJ2-2, with 10 bases that match TRBD2. The CDR3 covers 16 residues. J was trimmed by 7 bases and V by 6 bases; bases with no gene match: 11. Germline V lookup: CDR1 SGHAT, CDR2 FQNNGV.

The rearrangement links TRBV30 to TRBJ2-6, with 7 bases lining up with TRBD2. After removal of 3 bases from V and 3 bases from J, the junction contained 5 bases not matched to a gene. The CDR3 length is 15 residues. In germline, CDR1 is GTSNPN, CDR2 SVGIG (reference sequence). The CDR3 bases are TGTGCCTGGAGGGGAGCGGGGCTTGGGGCCAACGTCCTGACTTTC. Translation gives CAWRGAGLGANVLTF.

This chain joins TRBV29-1 and TRBJ2-1, with D possibly being TRBD1 (5 bases). The length of the CDR3 is 14 residues. CDR1 and CDR2 (germline): SQVTM, ANQGSEA. The ends were cut back, 1 base at V and 6 bases at J, with 13 bases in the middle. The CDR3 bases are TGCAGCGTTGAAGCGCGGCAGGGTGGCAATGAGCAGTTCTTC. It yields the protein CSVEARQGGNEQFF.

Within the sample, this clone is medium-sized. The chain carries TRBV7-9 and TRBJ1-5; D possibly corresponds to TRBD1 (6 bases). Germline V lookup: CDR1 SEHNR, CDR2 FQNEAQ (reference sequence). Deletions cut 5 bases from V and 2 bases from J, with 13 bases between. The CDR3 runs to 15 residues. The CDR3 here is CASSPGVSGNQPQHF. CDR3 sequence (DNA): TGTGCCAGCAGCCCAGGGGTGTCGGGCAATCAGCCCCAGCATTTT. The full variable domain, rest sourced from reference TRBV7-9 and TRBJ1-5, is DTGVSQNPRHKITKRGQNVTFRCDPISEHNRLYWYRQTLGQGPEFLTYFQNEAQLEKSRLLSDRFSAERPKGSFSTLEIQRTEQGDSAMYLCASSPGVSGNQPQHFGDGTRLSIL.

This rearrangement joins TRBV11-2 to TRBJ2-7, with D possibly TRBD1 on 6 matching bases. This CDR3 has 15 residues. V lost 5 bases and J 4 bases, leaving 18 bases between the germline ends. Germline V gene lookup returns CDR1 SGHAT and CDR2 FQNNGV. The CDR3 DNA is TGTGCCAGCAGCCCCACTACTCGGCAGGGGTACGAGCAGTACGTC. Translating gives CASSPTTRQGYEQYV.